This is a list of T cell receptor beta chains from one sample in a study of PD-1 blockade in mismatch repair-deficient tumors. TCRdb's table, derived via immunoSEQ multiplex PCR, lists solely in-frame clones and lacks some. The sample holds about 23,000 clones, 83% seen once. The input for sequencing was peripheral blood, taken 12 weeks after starting pembrolizumab. The origin of the receptors is an adult with mismatch repair-deficient cancer. Both conserved end residues are part of each CDR3. The D gene is left open where the match is weak. Rows may omit the clone size; those that give it use once, few, many or a size class.

TRBV25-1	18	NA	TRBJ2-5	NA	CASSESRGRSRSQETQYF	TGTGCCAGCAGTGAATCGAGGGGGAGGTCCCGTAGCCAAGAGACCCAGTACTTC
TRBV10-1	17	TRBD2	TRBJ2-3	NA	CASSESASGESTDTQYF	TGCGCCAGCAGTGAGTCGGCTAGCGGGGAGAGCACAGATACGCAGTATTTT
TRBV10-3	12	NA	TRBJ2-1	NA	CAIRDPYNEQFF	TGTGCCATCAGGGACCCGTACAATGAGCAGTTCTTC
TRBV13	17	TRBD2	TRBJ2-7	NA	CASSTGLAGNLSNEQYF	TGTGCCAGCAGCACCGGACTAGCGGGAAATCTTTCGAACGAGCAGTACTTC
TRBV2	13	TRBD1	TRBJ2-3	NA	CASSGDRADTQYF	TGTGCCAGCAGTGGAGACAGGGCAGATACGCAGTATTTT
TRBV5-8	16	NA	TRBJ2-1	NA	CASSLVGYGSYNEQFF	TGTGCCAGCAGCTTGGTAGGGTACGGCTCCTACAATGAGCAGTTCTTC
TRBV6-5	15	TRBD1	TRBJ2-6	NA	CASLGRSGDRVVLTF	TGTGCCAGCCTAGGTCGGAGCGGGGACAGGGTGGTCCTGACTTTC
TRBV7-9	16	NA	TRBJ2-7	NA	CASSGGPGPSSYEQYF	TGTGCCAGCAGCGGTGGGCCAGGGCCCAGCTCCTACGAGCAGTACTTC
TRBV7-2	15	NA	TRBJ2-3	NA	CASSFDYRPTDTQYF	TGTGCCAGCAGCTTCGACTACAGGCCAACAGATACGCAGTATTTT
TRBV6-1	14	TRBD1	TRBJ2-7	NA	CASRRQGPSYEQYF	TGTGCCAGCAGACGACAGGGGCCCTCCTACGAGCAGTACTTC
TRBV11-2	12	NA	TRBJ2-1	NA	CASSWEADEQFF	TGTGCCAGCAGCTGGGAAGCGGATGAGCAGTTCTTC
TRBV6-4	15	NA	TRBJ2-6	few	CASSDSSSGANVLTF	TGTGCCAGCAGTGACTCAAGCTCTGGGGCCAACGTCCTGACTTTC
TRBV28	12	TRBD1	TRBJ2-7	NA	CASTTGGYEQYF	TGTGCCAGCACTACAGGGGGCTACGAGCAGTACTTC
TRBV4-1	15	NA	TRBJ2-7	NA	CASSQTSGDSYEQYF	TGCGCCAGCAGCCAAACAAGCGGCGACTCCTACGAGCAGTACTTC
TRBV27	15	NA	TRBJ2-6	NA	CASSLSGYGANVLTF	TGTGCCAGCAGTTTATCGGGGTACGGGGCCAACGTCCTGACTTTC
TRBV5-6	14	NA	TRBJ1-1	NA	CASSLGGWNTEAFF	TGTGCCAGCAGCCTTGGGGGATGGAACACTGAAGCTTTCTTT
TRBV19	16	TRBD1	TRBJ2-2	once	CASSGWGTANTGELFF	TGTGCCAGTAGCGGGTGGGGGACAGCAAACACCGGGGAGCTGTTTTTT
TRBV14	14	NA	TRBJ2-3	NA	CASSRLTGADTQYF	TGTGCCAGCAGCCGTTTGACTGGGGCAGATACGCAGTATTTT
TRBV6-1	15	TRBD2	TRBJ2-7	once	CASSEETSGSYEQYF	TGTGCCAGCAGTGAAGAAACTAGCGGGAGCTACGAGCAGTACTTC
TRBV7-8	15	TRBD1	TRBJ1-2	NA	CASSFGRTGNYGYTF	TGTGCCAGCAGCTTTGGGCGGACAGGGAACTATGGCTACACCTTC
TRBV9	13	NA	TRBJ1-1	NA	CASSLQAGTPAFF	TGTGCCAGCAGCCTTCAAGCCGGGACCCCAGCTTTCTTT
TRBV18	14	NA	TRBJ1-2	once	CASSPGLGFYGYTF	TGTGCCAGCTCACCAGGATTGGGCTTCTATGGCTACACCTTC
TRBV6-4	16	TRBD2	TRBJ2-3	NA	CASTPEAGGGTDTQYF	TGTGCCAGCACCCCGGAGGCGGGAGGTGGCACAGATACGCAGTATTTT
TRBV30	14	NA	TRBJ2-5	NA	CAWAPRGRQETQYF	TGTGCCTGGGCTCCCCGGGGCAGACAAGAGACCCAGTACTTC
TRBV9	17	TRBD2	TRBJ2-3	once	CASSSGLAGSGTDTQYF	TGTGCCAGCAGCTCGGGACTAGCGGGAAGCGGCACAGATACGCAGTATTTT
TRBV27	14	TRBD2	TRBJ2-7	NA	CASSLRTSGTEQYF	TGTGCCAGCAGTTTAAGAACTAGCGGGACCGAGCAGTACTTC
TRBV25-1	14	NA	TRBJ2-5	NA	CASREDSTRETQYF	TGTGCCAGCAGGGAAGACAGTACCCGGGAGACCCAGTACTTC
TRBV4-2	15	TRBD1	TRBJ2-2	NA	CASSVDRVDYRELFF	TGTGCCAGCAGCGTCGACAGGGTGGATTACCGGGAGCTGTTTTTT
TRBV6-4	14	TRBD2	TRBJ2-3	NA	CASSETSGTDTQYF	TGTGCCAGCAGTGAGACTAGCGGCACAGATACGCAGTATTTT
TRBV11-3	13	TRBD1	TRBJ1-1	NA	CASSLGTGEIAFF	TGTGCCAGCAGCTTAGGGACAGGGGAAATAGCTTTCTTT
TRBV2	19	NA	TRBJ2-6	NA	CASSEERVPVGAGANVLTF	TGTGCCAGCAGTGAAGAACGGGTTCCGGTCGGAGCTGGGGCCAACGTCCTGACTTTC
TRBV5-6	15	NA	TRBJ2-5	NA	CASSLVGKGQETQYF	TGTGCCAGCAGCTTGGTAGGGAAGGGACAAGAGACCCAGTACTTC
TRBV6-1	14	TRBD1	TRBJ1-2	few	CASTPGIEDRVNTF	TGTGCCAGCACCCCGGGGATAGAGGACAGGGTGAACACCTTC
TRBV11-2	12	NA	TRBJ2-1	NA	CASSFDVPEQFF	TGTGCCAGCAGCTTCGACGTACCTGAGCAGTTCTTC
TRBV7-9	14	NA	TRBJ2-7	NA	CASSFTGSVDEQYF	TGTGCCAGCAGCTTCACAGGGAGTGTCGACGAGCAGTACTTC
TRBV30	12	NA	TRBJ2-7	once	CAWSARGYEQYF	TGTGCCTGGAGTGCCAGGGGCTACGAGCAGTACTTC
TRBV11-2	15	NA	TRBJ2-7	NA	CASSLGRGPSYEQYF	TGTGCCAGCAGCCTCGGACGCGGCCCCTCCTACGAGCAGTACTTC
TRBV5-1	16	TRBD2	TRBJ2-3	NA	CASSSLAGASTDTQYF	TGCGCCAGCAGCTCCCTAGCGGGAGCTAGCACAGATACGCAGTATTTT
TRBV5-1	15	TRBD2	TRBJ2-7	NA	CASSFEASGKYEQYF	TGCGCCAGCAGCTTCGAGGCTAGCGGAAAGTACGAGCAGTACTTC
TRBV27	15	NA	TRBJ2-7	few	CASSSAGSGLYEQYF	TGTGCCAGCAGCTCCGCGGGTAGCGGACTATACGAGCAGTACTTC
TRBV11-3	15	NA	TRBJ2-7	NA	CASSPTALSSYEQYF	TGTGCCAGCAGTCCGACAGCGCTCAGCTCCTACGAGCAGTACTTC
TRBV7-9	15	TRBD2	TRBJ2-5	NA	CASIRGEGLGETQYF	TGTGCCAGCATCCGGGGGGAGGGACTAGGAGAGACCCAGTACTTC
TRBV30	16	TRBD2	TRBJ2-5	NA	CAWSVEVGRYQETQYF	TGTGCCTGGAGTGTTGAGGTCGGGAGGTACCAAGAGACCCAGTACTTC
TRBV23-1	17	NA	TRBJ1-4	NA	CASSPYLGRATNEKLFF	TGCGCCAGCAGTCCCTATCTAGGAAGGGCAACTAATGAAAAACTGTTTTTT
TRBV5-4	13	NA	TRBJ2-7	few	CASSFSVRYEQYF	TGTGCCAGCAGCTTCTCCGTCCGGTACGAGCAGTACTTC
TRBV5-1	13	NA	TRBJ1-1	NA	CASSLLGATEAFF	TGCGCCAGCAGCCTGCTGGGTGCGACTGAAGCTTTCTTT
TRBV6-1	15	TRBD1	TRBJ2-3	NA	CASSEGTGLTDTQYF	TGTGCCAGCAGTGAAGGGACAGGGCTCACAGATACGCAGTATTTT
TRBV13	14	NA	TRBJ2-1	NA	CASSLRVSVLGQFF	TGTGCCAGCAGCTTAAGGGTGTCGGTTCTTGGGCAGTTCTTC
TRBV7-9	14	NA	TRBJ2-5	once	CASSLAEGAETQYF	TGTGCCAGCAGCTTAGCGGAAGGGGCTGAGACCCAGTACTTC
TRBV5-1	16	TRBD1	TRBJ1-2	medium-sized	CASSFEVSRGPYGYTF	TGCGCCAGCAGCTTTGAGGTGTCGAGGGGGCCCTATGGCTACACCTTC
TRBV7-9	13	NA	TRBJ2-1	NA	CASSGQAYNEQFF	TGTGCCAGCAGCGGCCAGGCCTACAATGAGCAGTTCTTC